The 27 T cell receptor beta chains presented below share a single source sample, sequenced in a study of T cells in Graves' hyperthyroidism and ophthalmopathy. Amplification yielded TCR beta CDR3 regions, with RNA transcripts as the source. The HTBI set primed first-round TCR CDR3 RT-PCR. TCRdb analysed the multiplex PCR reads with MiXCR anew, one entry per CDR3 protein. The sample lists 200,000 to 250,000 distinct CDR3 sequences; about 16% were seen once. The specimen was blood. The receptors shown here come from a man aged 35-49 years with Graves' hyperthyroidism.

There are a few counts of this clonotype. V and J are TRBV24-1 and TRBJ1-5; no definite D call. V was shortened by 6 bases and J by 0 bases, with 8 bases between the two germline ends. CDR1 and CDR2 (germline): KGHDR, SFDVKD. The CDR3 sequence is 14 residues long. CDR3 sequence: CATSRRTSNQPQHF. CDR3 nucleotides: TGTGCCACCAGTAGGCGGACTAGCAATCAGCCCCAGCATTTT.

This clonotype was counted at least ten times. This rearrangement joins TRBV11-2 to TRBJ1-2; tentatively, D is TRBD1 (5 bases). Looked up from germline, CDR1 is SGHAT and CDR2 is FQNNGV. The CDR3 has 14 amino acids. Between the trimmed V and J ends, which lost 1 base and 3 bases, there was a span of 9 bases. In DNA form, the CDR3 reads TGTGCCAGCAGCTTAGGGGGGACCCACTATGGCTACACCTTC. Encoded protein: CASSLGGTHYGYTF. Combining the CDR3 with reference TRBV11-2 and TRBJ1-2 gives the whole variable domain EAGVAQSPRYKIIEKRQSVAFWCNPISGHATLYWYQQILGQGPKLLIQFQNNGVVDDSQLPKDRFSAERLKGVDSTLKIQPAKLEDSAVYLCASSLGGTHYGYTFGSGTRLTVV.

The V gene is TRBV7-2, the J gene TRBJ1-3; 7 nucleotides line up with TRBD1. The germline CDR1 and CDR2 sequences are SGHTA and FQGNSA. V gave up 5 bases and J gave up 3 bases; unmatched junction bases: 4. CDR3 length: 14 residues. CDR3 DNA: TGTGCCAGCAGCATGTGGACAGGTGGAAACACCATATATTTT. The encoded protein is CASSMWTGGNTIYF.

Ten or more counts support this clonotype. The rearrangement links TRBV18 to TRBJ1-5; D not certain. This CDR3 is built from 14 residues. In germline, CDR1 is KGHSH, CDR2 LQKENI. Trimming shortened V by 2 bases and J by 0 bases, and 5 bases separated the two germline ends. CDR3 residues: CASSPAASNQPQHF. The CDR3 DNA reads as TGTGCCAGCTCACCAGCGGCTAGCAATCAGCCCCAGCATTTT.

This clonotype has a count of ten or more. The gene calls are TRBV2 and TRBJ1-5; the D is unclear. The CDR3 runs to 13 residues. Germline V gene data show CDR1 as SNHLY and CDR2 as FYNNEI. The V and J ends lost 1 base and 11 bases respectively, with 12 bases between them. This CDR3 reads CASSEGIHLTQHF. The CDR3 bases are TGTGCCAGCAGTGAAGGGATACATCTGACCCAGCATTTT.

This clonotype was seen only a few times. The chain employs TRBV20-1 and TRBJ2-5; 11 bases agree with TRBD2. The junction had 11 bases not matched to a gene; V was cut back by 6 bases and J by 5 bases. Germline loops: CDR1 DFQATT, CDR2 SNEGSKA (reference sequence). This CDR3 is built from 15 residues. The CDR3 loop is CSALLSGGVDETQYF. The CDR3 nucleotides are TGCAGTGCCCTCCTTAGCGGGGGGGTGGATGAGACCCAGTACTTC.

This clonotype was recorded many times. V usage is TRBV3-1 and J usage is TRBJ2-1, with a weak D call TRBD2 (7 bases). CDR3 length: 15 amino acids. Trimming removed 4 bases at V and 7 bases at J, with 17 bases between. CDR1 LGHDT and CDR2 YNNKEL come from the germline V gene (reference sequence). This CDR3 is CASSLLVGGANEQFF. CDR3 sequence (DNA): TGTGCCAGCAGCCTGCTTGTGGGGGGGGCAAATGAGCAGTTCTTC.

This clonotype was observed many times. The genes are TRBV12-3 or TRBV12-4 and TRBJ1-5; no definite D call. The V and J ends lost 6 bases and 0 bases respectively, with 9 bases between them. The CDR3 is 14 amino acids. CDR3 nucleotides: TGTGCCAGCAGCCACACCGATAGCAATCAGCCCCAGCATTTT. Protein sequence: CASSHTDSNQPQHF.

In its sample, this clonotype is medium-sized. The gene calls are TRBV20-1 and TRBJ1-1, with D unresolved. This CDR3 has 14 residues. From germline, CDR1 is DFQATT and CDR2 SNEGSKA (reference sequence). V was pared by 6 bases and J by 1 base, with 15 bases between. As DNA, the CDR3 is TGCAGTGCCCCACACCCTATGGGGAACACTGAAGCTTTCTTT. Encoded protein: CSAPHPMGNTEAFF.

Many counts were recorded for this clonotype. This rearrangement joins TRBV12-3 or TRBV12-4 to TRBJ1-1; D is unresolved. Trimming pared 0 bases from V and 5 bases from J, leaving 10 bases between. This CDR3 is 14 amino acids long. The CDR3 DNA sequence: TGTGCCAGCAGTTTAGCGCCCGGGCATACTGAAGCTTTCTTT. Protein product: CASSLAPGHTEAFF.

The table lists this clonotype with a few counts. The J gene is TRBJ2-1, the V gene TRBV5-6; D tentatively reads TRBD1 or TRBD2 (6 bases each). V was trimmed by 4 bases and J by 0 bases, leaving 14 bases between them. The CDR3 totals 16 residues. The germline V gene encodes CDR1 SGHDT and CDR2 YYEEEE. CDR3 residues: CASSRAGHRSYNEQFF. CDR3 coding DNA: TGTGCCAGCAGCAGGGCGGGACATCGCTCCTACAATGAGCAGTTCTTC.

This clonotype was seen once. A read error is possible here, since a much larger clone lies one base away. The V gene is TRBV20-1, the J gene TRBJ2-4; 7 bases are a match to TRBD1. J was trimmed by 6 bases and V by 3 bases; bases with no gene match: 8. Per the germline V gene, CDR1 is DFQATT and CDR2 is SNEGSKA (reference sequence). This CDR3 comprises 14 residues. CDR3 sequence (DNA): TGCAGTGCTAGTGGGGGACAGTCCGCAAACATTCAGTACTTC. Protein sequence: CSASGGQSANIQYF.

This clonotype turned up a few times. The rearrangement joins TRBV10-2 to TRBJ2-1, with D possibly being TRBD1 (5 bases). There are 13 residues in the CDR3. Germline V gene data show CDR1 as WSHSY and CDR2 as SAAADI. Trimming took 3 bases from V and 9 from J, leaving 12 bases between them. This CDR3 is CASSDSRAGEQFF. The CDR3 bases are TGCGCCAGCAGTGATAGCAGGGCTGGTGAGCAGTTCTTC.

This clonotype was detected once. The rearrangement joins TRBV27 to TRBJ2-3, with 7 bases fitting TRBD1. J lost 0 bases, V lost 5 bases, and 8 bases had no gene match. The CDR3 has 16 amino acids. Germline V gene data show CDR1 as MNHEY and CDR2 as SMNVEV (reference sequence). DNA of the CDR3: TGTGCCAGCAGTATTCGACAGGGCACTAGCACAGATACGCAGTATTTT. Protein: CASSIRQGTSTDTQYF.

This clonotype was seen only a few times. One end of the junction varies from germline; a read error may be responsible. J is TRBJ1-5 and V is TRBV6-5; a weak D match, TRBD1 (6 bases). This CDR3 has 17 amino acids. CDR1 and CDR2 (germline): MNHEY, SVGAGI. CDR3 residues: CASSSPGGPYSNQPRHF. CDR3 nucleotides: TGTGCCAGCAGTTCCCCCGGGGGGCCTTATAGCAATCAGCCCCGGCATTTT.

V gene TRBV18 combines with J gene TRBJ2-5; the D is unclear. V dropped 2 bases and J dropped 2 bases, with 9 bases sitting between them. CDR3 size: 14 residues. The germline V gene has CDR1 KGHSH and CDR2 LQKENI. CDR3 in DNA: TGTGCCAGCTCACCAGTGGGCCTACAAGAGACCCAGTACTTC. Amino acid sequence: CASSPVGLQETQYF.

The rearrangement joins TRBV19 to TRBJ2-1, with 7 bases lining up with TRBD1. The CDR3 is made up of 15 amino acids. V lost 4 bases, J lost 2 bases, and 5 bases stayed unmatched. Germline V gene data show CDR1 as LNHDA and CDR2 as SQIVND (reference sequence). Here the CDR3 reads CASSNRQGTYNEQFF. The CDR3, as DNA: TGTGCCAGTAGTAACCGACAGGGTACCTACAATGAGCAGTTCTTC.

The J gene is TRBJ1-1, the V gene TRBV29-1, with no clear D. Germline V lookup: CDR1 SQVTM, CDR2 ANQGSEA. The germline V and J ends were trimmed by 7 bases and 4 bases, with 16 bases remaining between them. This CDR3 is 13 amino acids long. This CDR3 reads CSAGVDAGTEAFF. As DNA, the CDR3 is TGCAGCGCTGGGGTCGATGCTGGCACTGAAGCTTTCTTT.

This clonotype was seen ten or more times. The rearrangement uses TRBV6-1 and TRBJ2-2; TRBD1 agrees at 10 bases. This CDR3 has 16 amino acids. CDR1 is MNHNS, CDR2 SASEGT, per germline. The V gene end was trimmed by 6 bases and the J gene end by 6 bases; junction bases not matched to a gene: 10. CDR3 sequence reads: CASRPSGTGVPGELFF. DNA for the CDR3: TGTGCCAGCAGACCATCCGGGACAGGGGTTCCCGGGGAGCTGTTTTTT.

V usage is TRBV5-6 and J usage is TRBJ2-2; D gene unclear. Germline V gene sequence: CDR1 SGHDT, CDR2 YYEEEE. V lost 3 bases and J 6 bases, leaving 6 bases between the germline ends. The CDR3 has 12 residues. The CDR3 protein is CASSWYPGELFF. CDR3 DNA sequence: TGTGCCAGCAGCTGGTATCCCGGGGAGCTGTTTTTT.

This clonotype was counted at least ten times. The CDR3 nucleotides are TGTGCCAGCAGCTTAGCCAGCGGGGGGGCACCTTACAATGAGCAGTTCTTC. Translation: CASSLASGGAPYNEQFF. The V gene is TRBV7-8, the J gene TRBJ2-1; 10 nucleotides match TRBD2. This CDR3 contains 17 residues. CDR1 is SGHVS, CDR2 FQNEAQ, per germline. Trimming took 0 bases from V and 4 from J; bases not matched to a gene: 6.

This clonotype was observed at least ten times. This sequence joins TRBV13 and TRBJ2-1; 7 nucleotides agree with TRBD2. The germline CDR1 and CDR2 sequences are PRHDT and FYEKMQ (reference sequence). The CDR3 is made up of 13 amino acids. V trimming: 0 bases; J trimming: 12 bases; junction bases outside the gene matches: 5. This chain's CDR3 is CASSLGRASGQFF. CDR3 coding DNA: TGTGCCAGCAGCTTAGGCAGGGCTAGCGGGCAGTTCTTC. The complete variable domain, with remaining parts taken from reference TRBV13 and TRBJ2-1, reads AAGVIQSPRHLIKEKRETATLKCYPIPRHDTVYWYQQGPGQDPQFLISFYEKMQSDKGSIPDRFSAQQFSDYHSELNMSSLELGDSALYFCASSLGRASGQFFGPGTRLTVL.

In its sample, this clonotype was seen many times. This chain uses TRBV6-1 with TRBJ1-2, with D unresolved. Between the trimmed V and J ends, which lost 2 bases and 3 bases, there was a span of 4 bases. This CDR3 has 12 residues. Germline loops: CDR1 MNHNS, CDR2 SASEGT. The CDR3 reads CASSEPDYGYTF. The CDR3 coding sequence is TGTGCCAGCAGTGAACCGGACTATGGCTACACCTTC.

This clonotype was found many times. V and J are TRBV7-2 and TRBJ2-3; D is tentatively TRBD1 or TRBD2 (5 bases each). Trimming left V 2 bases short and J 6 bases short, with 15 bases between. Germline V gene lookup returns CDR1 SGHTA and CDR2 FQGNSA. The CDR3 loop spans 15 amino acids. The CDR3 sequence: CASSLLGLAGDTQYF. The CDR3 nucleotides are TGTGCCAGCAGCTTATTGGGGCTAGCCGGTGATACGCAGTATTTT. The whole variable domain, remainder taken from reference TRBV7-2 and TRBJ2-3, is GAGVSQSPSNKVTEKGKDVELRCDPISGHTALYWYRQSLGQGLEFLIYFQGNSAPDKSGLPSDRFSAERTGGSVSTLTIQRTQQEDSAVYLCASSLLGLAGDTQYFGPGTRLTVL.

This clonotype appeared many times. The V gene is TRBV28, the J gene TRBJ1-5, with 8 bases aligning to TRBD1. The CDR3 contains 15 residues. Germline CDR1 MDHEN, CDR2 SYDVKM. The ends lost 3 bases at V and 5 bases at J; junction bases unmatched: 6. The CDR3 DNA reads TGTGCCAGCAGTTTTCAGGGGGCCTTATATCAGCCCCAGCATTTT. Encoded protein: CASSFQGALYQPQHF.

This clonotype was seen at least ten times. This chain uses TRBV20-1 with TRBJ2-7, with D possibly TRBD2 on 5 matching bases. The CDR3 spans 11 residues. CDR1 DFQATT and CDR2 SNEGSKA come from the germline V gene (reference sequence). The CDR3 is CGSLGSYEQYF. The CDR3 DNA reads TGCGGTAGTTTGGGGAGCTACGAGCAGTACTTC.

Ten or more counts support this clonotype. The CDR3 reads CATSDLKGGSTDTQYF. The CDR3 bases are TGTGCCACCAGTGATTTGAAGGGCGGAAGCACAGATACGCAGTATTTT. The rearrangement joins TRBV24-1 to TRBJ2-3; no firm D call. V was trimmed by 0 bases and J by 0 bases, leaving 9 bases between them. The CDR3 has 16 amino acids. Germline V gene sequence: CDR1 KGHDR, CDR2 SFDVKD.